This T cell receptor beta chain is drawn from a study of blood T cells in healthy people across ages (dated by TCRdb to about 2015). Notes on the research overall: In model experiments, template switching captured roughly one uniquely barcoded TCR beta cDNA molecule for every two T cells. The donors were divided into four age groups: young (average around 17 years), middle-aged (around 37), aged (62) and long-lived (about 80). The study analyzed two additional independent replicas of 1 million unique cDNA reads from the same blood draw for two donors, one aged 18 to 29 and one aged 80 or older. Using deep sequencing normalized with unique cDNA molecular identifiers, the study measured how TCR beta repertoire diversity changes with age. To avoid experimental bias, donors of different ages were randomly spread across the sequencing lanes.

In its sample, this clonotype was seen a few times. The clone's antigen remains unknown. Base qualities are not recorded, but no much larger clone differs from it by a single base. Library preparation was by 5' RACE. Data came from an Illumina HiSeq 2500. A second PCR of roughly 7 to 12 cycles was run with a J-beta primer mix and a sample-barcoded 5' primer. Each TCR beta cDNA molecule received a unique molecular identifier from a template-switch 5' adaptor carrying 12 random nucleotides. Each sample yielded at least 3 million CDR3-containing paired-end reads. The Mint cDNA synthesis kit, primed by a TRBC-specific oligonucleotide, was used to synthesize first-strand cDNA from all RNA. Following uracil-DNA glycosylase treatment, all cDNA underwent a first 18-cycle PCR with the universal primers M1SS and BC2_uni_R. In the authors' own workflow: Each sample was normalized by randomly selecting 1 million high-quality reads, each carrying a distinct molecular identifier. Reads sharing molecular identifiers were discarded rather than binned into consensus sequences. MiTCR, with a Q25 quality threshold and the strictest error-elimination algorithm, was used for CDR3 identification, clonotype clustering and error correction. Lower-bound total TCR beta diversity was estimated with a nonparametric unseen species model using Euler transformation. TCRdb reanalyzed the raw reads on its own, using fastp at Q25 for trimming and MiXCR for clone calling, and kept in-frame beta chains. Every entry covers one CDR3 protein and lists the most common genes and DNA from its rows. TCRdb's processing, not the authors' own work, is the source of the V and J calls. This sample is represented by 870,000 or so distinct CDR3 sequences; 25% to 30% of them were singletons. 17% of the sample is taken by the ten largest.

V is cut back by 6 bases and J by 9 bases, with 15 bases in the junction unmatched. The CDR3 covers 16 residues, taking in both the cysteine and the phenylalanine. Only the CDR3 DNA is retained, 48 bases long and in frame from the first base. From the germline V gene, CDR1 is KGHDR and CDR2 is SFDVKD. Broader findings and caveats from the paper: Estimates of total diversity based on one million sequenced T cells were considered lower bounds and underestimates. Compared with the aged group, the long-lived group had more naive CD4+ T cells, fewer expanded clones and increased TCR diversity, a pattern suggesting age selection. Bulk unsorted PBMC profiling prevented conclusive comparison of naive and antigen-experienced compartments. Donor CMV infection status was unknown, potentially confounding age-related changes in expanded clonotypes. As age increased, observed TCR beta diversity per million T cells dropped in a roughly linear way, and a significant reduction was already evident by age 40. A strong correlation was found between observed TCR beta diversity and the percentage of naive T cells measured by flow cytometry.

Systemically healthy Caucasian individuals from Russia, around 39 in total and aged 6 to 90 years, were included as donors. Each donor gave around 9.8 milliliters of peripheral blood, collected into EDTA-treated Vacutainer tubes. PBMCs were isolated by Ficoll-Paque density-gradient centrifugation, with at least 6.5 million obtained per sample. Total RNA was extracted from PBMCs with Trizol reagent, with at least 6 micrograms obtained per sample. Naive CD45RAhigh/CD27high T cell percentages were measured by flow cytometry on a PBMC aliquot from every donor. The specimen was blood. The TCR comes from a woman older than 75 in good health. In this chain, TRBV24-1 is recombined with TRBJ1-5; TRBD1 lines up with 8 middle nucleotides. The DNA sequence is TGTGCCACCAGTCTGGTAGGACAGGGATCCATCAGGCCCCAGCATTTT. Its translation reads: CATSLVGQGSIRPQHF.